The 7 T cell receptor beta chains given below trace back to one sample, sequenced in a study of T cells in Graves' hyperthyroidism and ophthalmopathy. RNA transcripts yielded amplified TCR beta CDR3 regions. HTBI primers drove first-round RT-PCR of the TCR CDR3. TCRdb re-derived calls from the multiplex PCR reads in MiXCR, one entry per CDR3 protein. The sample includes fewer than 900,000 distinct CDR3 sequences, roughly a sixth of them seen just once. The sequenced material came from blood. The origin of the receptors is a woman between 50 and 59 years old with Graves' hyperthyroidism that later progressed to Graves' ophthalmopathy.

The J gene is TRBJ1-2, the V gene TRBV7-9, with D possibly TRBD1 on 5 matching bases. The CDR3 covers 12 residues. Deletions cut 2 bases from V and 8 bases from J, with 9 bases between. Germline values: CDR1 SEHNR, CDR2 FQNEAQ (reference sequence). The CDR3 loop reads CASSLPQGGYTF. The CDR3 DNA reads as TGTGCCAGCAGCTTACCGCAGGGAGGCTACACCTTC.

At least ten counts were recorded for this clonotype. This chain joins TRBV28 and TRBJ2-1, with D perhaps TRBD2 (6 bases). Trimming stripped 5 bases from V and 7 bases from J, with 18 bases between. The CDR3 contains 15 residues. The germline CDR1 and CDR2 sequences are MDHEN and SYDVKM. CDR3 sequence: CASSPPGGGDNEQFF. The CDR3 DNA reads TGTGCCAGCAGTCCTCCTGGCGGAGGGGATAATGAGCAGTTCTTC. Filled out from reference TRBV28 and TRBJ2-1, the complete variable domain reads DVKVTQSSRYLVKRTGEKVFLECVQDMDHENMFWYRQDPGLGLRLIYFSYDVKMKEKGDIPEGYSVSREKKERFSLILESASTNQTSMYLCASSPPGGGDNEQFFGPGTRLTVL.

This clonotype has ten or more counts. This sequence joins TRBV18 and TRBJ1-3; perhaps TRBD1 as D (5 bases). CDR3 length equals 16 residues. Trimming stripped 6 bases from V and 2 bases from J, with 17 bases between. Looked up from germline, CDR1 is KGHSH and CDR2 is LQKENI. This chain's CDR3 is CASSTPGGAPGNTIYF. The CDR3 bases are TGTGCCAGCTCGACACCCGGAGGGGCTCCTGGAAACACCATATATTTT.

This clonotype has at least ten counts. This rearrangement joins TRBV20-1 to TRBJ2-3; D gene ambiguous. There are 12 residues in the CDR3. Trimming cost V 4 bases and J 1 base, with 6 bases left between them. Germline values: CDR1 DFQATT, CDR2 SNEGSKA (reference sequence). For the CDR3, the DNA is TGCAGTGCTACCGCGGGCACAGATACGCAGTATTTT. Its translation: CSATAGTDTQYF.

This clonotype was recorded only once. The V and J genes are TRBV12-3 or TRBV12-4 and TRBJ1-2, with D unclear. The CDR3 runs to 12 residues. V lost 6 bases, J lost 5 bases, and 10 bases lay in between. The CDR3 DNA is TGTGCCAGCAGGTCCGGTTTGTATGGCTACACCTTC. Amino acids: CASRSGLYGYTF.

This clonotype has just a few counts. V usage is TRBV6-5 and J usage is TRBJ1-3; D is perhaps TRBD1 (5 bases). From germline, CDR1 is MNHEY and CDR2 SVGAGI. The ends were cut back, 4 bases at V and 4 bases at J, with 17 bases in the middle. This CDR3 has 16 amino acids. The CDR3 loop reads CASSSTEGVLGNTIYF. CDR3 DNA: TGTGCCAGCAGTTCTACGGAAGGGGTTTTGGGAAACACCATATATTTT.

The rearrangement uses TRBV25-1 and TRBJ1-1; perhaps TRBD1 as D (6 bases). V was clipped by 7 bases and J by 6 bases, with 21 bases between them. The CDR3 runs 15 residues. Germline CDR1 is MGHDK and CDR2 is SYGVNS. The CDR3 protein is CASTETGGRRSEAFF. The CDR3 DNA reads as TGTGCCAGCACGGAGACTGGGGGGCGTCGGTCTGAAGCTTTCTTT.